This entry concerns a single TCR beta chain. The sample originates from a study of blood T cell repertoires in COVID-19. Overall study context: COVID-19 samples collected from the United States, Italy and Spain covered acute and convalescent phases. Nucleic acid was either cDNA or gDNA, and it came from T cells, B-cell-depleted T cells, or PBMCs.

In the study's own analysis: Nucleated cell counts were estimated from reference gene primer amplification. TCRdb's table, derived via immunoSEQ multiplex PCR, lists solely in-frame clones and lacks some. Clone size and V and J calls were adopted from that table, with D and trimming inferred from the DNA. Among 75,000 or so clones listed, around 83% were seen once. V was pared by 2 bases and J by 6 bases, with 7 bases of the junction left unmatched. The CDR3 extends over 17 amino acids. From germline, CDR1 is LGHNA and CDR2 YSLEER. The sample was peripheral blood. This clonotype was obtained from a man aged 50 or older with acute or convalescent COVID-19. V is TRBV4-3 and J is TRBJ2-2; 12 bases line up with TRBD1. The CDR3 protein is CASSQPGTGGFAGELFF. The DNA for the CDR3 is TGCGCCAGCAGCCAACCCGGGACAGGGGGCTTCGCCGGGGAGCTGTTTTTT.